These 25 T cell receptor beta chains were sequenced from one sample in a study of control samples from healthy donors and cancer patients. Here immunoSEQ multiplex PCR was the method, and the copy in TCRdb shows in-frame clones only, minus some. This sample has tens of thousands of clones, with 82% found just once. The sequencing sample was made of blood. Receptor source: a woman aged 55 to 70 in good health.

J is TRBJ2-2 and V is TRBV25-1, with 8 bases matching TRBD2. The CDR3 runs 17 residues. Germline V lookup: CDR1 MGHDK, CDR2 SYGVNS. V trimming: 1 base; J trimming: 0 bases; junction bases outside the gene matches: 4. The CDR3 DNA follows: TGTGCCAGCAGTGAATTTAGAGCGGGAGCGAACACCGGGGAGCTGTTTTTT. It specifies CASSEFRAGANTGELFF.

The rearrangement links TRBV7-9 to TRBJ2-2; tentatively, D is TRBD1 or TRBD2 (5 bases each). V lost 6 bases and J lost 4, with 12 bases in between. The CDR3 sequence is 14 residues long. Germline V gene data show CDR1 as SEHNR and CDR2 as FQNEAQ (reference sequence). The CDR3 DNA follows: TGTGCCAGCAGGAGAGGGGCGGCCACCGGGGAGCTGTTTTTT. It codes for CASRRGAATGELFF.

CDR3 DNA sequence: TGTGCCACCAGCAGTTACAGGGGAACTGGAAACACCATATATTTT. This sequence encodes CATSSYRGTGNTIYF. This chain connects TRBV15 to TRBJ1-3; TRBD1 matches at 7 bases. Unmatched junction bases numbered 4, after V lost 3 bases and J lost 2 bases. The CDR3 contains 15 residues. Germline CDR1 LNHNV, CDR2 YYDKDF (reference sequence).

This clone was counted once. The chain has TRBV7-6 and TRBJ2-7, with D possibly TRBD2 on 6 matching bases. The CDR3 extends over 14 amino acids. Trimming left V 5 bases short and J 6 bases short, with 17 bases between. Germline V lookup: CDR1 SGHVS, CDR2 FNYEAQ. In nucleotides, the CDR3 is TGTGCCAGCAGCCCCTCGGGACTTCGGTCCGAGCAGTACTTC. Translation: CASSPSGLRSEQYF.

The genes are TRBV25-1 and TRBJ2-2; 7 bases are shared with TRBD2. The junction had 6 bases not matched to a gene; V was cut back by 2 bases and J by 6 bases. Germline loops: CDR1 MGHDK, CDR2 SYGVNS. This CDR3 is 15 amino acids long. DNA of the CDR3: TGTGCCAGCAGTGAAGGACTAGTTTTTCCCGGGGAGCTGTTTTTT. Translated: CASSEGLVFPGELFF.

In this sample, this clone turned up once. The V call is TRBV7-6, the J call TRBJ2-2; tentatively, D is TRBD2 (5 bases). The V end was cut by 5 bases, the J end by 0 bases, with 10 bases between. CDR1 is SGHVS, CDR2 FNYEAQ, per germline. The CDR3 covers 15 residues. This CDR3 reads CASSPIGANTGELFF. The CDR3 bases are TGTGCCAGCAGCCCGATCGGGGCGAACACCGGGGAGCTGTTTTTT.

V and J are TRBV19 and TRBJ2-5, with no clear D. The CDR3 runs to 13 residues. From germline, CDR1 is LNHDA and CDR2 SQIVND (reference sequence). Deletions cut 4 bases from V and 1 base from J, with 7 bases between. The CDR3 protein is CASSRSIQETQYF. The CDR3 bases are TGTGCCAGTAGTAGGTCTATCCAAGAGACCCAGTACTTC. Together with reference TRBV19 and TRBJ2-5, the CDR3 gives the full variable domain: DGGITQSPKYLFRKEGQNVTLSCEQNLNHDAMYWYRQDPGQGLRLIYYSQIVNDFQKGDIAEGYSVSREKKESFPLTVTSAQKNPTAFYLCASSRSIQETQYFGPGTRLLVL.

This clone was counted only a few times. V gene TRBV14 combines with J gene TRBJ2-1; TRBD2 agrees at 9 bases. Trimming took 1 base from V and 4 from J; bases not matched to a gene: 8. The germline gives CDR1 SGHDN, CDR2 FVKESK. The CDR3 contains 17 residues. The CDR3 is CASSQALGAGGYNEQFF. The CDR3 region has the DNA TGTGCCAGCAGCCAAGCCCTAGGGGCGGGAGGGTACAATGAGCAGTTCTTC.

Only a few counts were recorded for this clone. The V and J genes are TRBV5-4 and TRBJ2-2, with TRBD2 identical over 9 bases. This CDR3 is built from 16 residues. J was trimmed by 1 base and V by 5 bases; bases with no gene match: 6. Germline V CDR1 and CDR2: SGHNT, YYREEE (reference sequence). CDR3 nucleotide sequence: TGTGCCAGCAGTCAAACTAGCGGGTGGAACACCGGGGAGCTGTTTTTT. Protein sequence: CASSQTSGWNTGELFF.

This chain connects TRBV7-2 to TRBJ2-1; 10 nucleotides line up with TRBD2. The V gene end was trimmed by 6 bases and the J gene end by 2 bases; junction bases not matched to a gene: 10. CDR3 length: 17 amino acids. Looked up from germline, CDR1 is SGHTA and CDR2 is FQGNSA. The CDR3 DNA sequence: TGTGCCAGCAGGAAAAGCGGGGGGGCTGACGCCTACAATGAGCAGTTCTTC. Amino acids: CASRKSGGADAYNEQFF.

This clone has only one observation. This chain joins TRBV14 and TRBJ2-3; TRBD2 matches 9 bases. With 5 bases clipped from V and 0 bases from J, the junction kept 0 bases outside the gene matches. CDR3 length: 14 residues. CDR1 and CDR2 (germline): SGHDN, FVKESK. The CDR3 loop reads CASSGLASTDTQYF. The CDR3 nucleotides are TGTGCCAGCAGCGGACTAGCGAGCACAGATACGCAGTATTTT.

This chain links TRBV21-1 with TRBJ2-2; the table names TRBD2, a call not compared with the DNA. TRBV21-1 is an annotated pseudogene. There are 18 residues in the CDR3. CDR3 sequence (DNA): TGTGCCAGCAGCAAAACGCCGACGGGGGTTTCTAACACCGGGGAGCTGTTTTTT. It translates to CASSKTPTGVSNTGELFF.

The chain joins TRBV19 to TRBJ1-2; 7 bases map to TRBD1. CDR1 and CDR2 (germline): LNHDA, SQIVND (reference sequence). After removal of 7 bases from V and 6 bases from J, the junction contained 17 bases not matched to a gene. The CDR3 sequence is 16 residues long. The DNA for the CDR3 is TGTGCCAGTACCCCGACAGGGAAGTCCCATGCCGATGGCTACACCTTC. Translating gives CASTPTGKSHADGYTF. Filled out from reference TRBV19 and TRBJ1-2, the complete variable domain reads DGGITQSPKYLFRKEGQNVTLSCEQNLNHDAMYWYRQDPGQGLRLIYYSQIVNDFQKGDIAEGYSVSREKKESFPLTVTSAQKNPTAFYLCASTPTGKSHADGYTFGSGTRLTVV.

This clone was seen just once. This rearrangement joins TRBV5-1 to TRBJ2-3, with 7 bases aligning to TRBD1. The CDR3 is 14 amino acids. V trimming: 0 bases; J trimming: 5 bases; junction bases outside the gene matches: 3. Germline CDR1 reads SGHRS; CDR2 reads YFSETQ. The CDR3 DNA is TGCGCCAGCAGCTTGGACAGGGGATTAGATACGCAGTATTTT. It is translated as CASSLDRGLDTQYF.

The gene calls are TRBV19 and TRBJ1-1; TRBD1 matches 10 bases. CDR1 is LNHDA, CDR2 SQIVND, per germline (reference sequence). The V gene end was trimmed by 5 bases and the J gene end by 4 bases; junction bases not matched to a gene: 4. The CDR3 is 14 residues long. The CDR3 DNA reads TGTGCCAGTAGTGACAGGGGGCTGGGCACTGAAGCTTTCTTT. The encoded protein is CASSDRGLGTEAFF.

This sequence joins TRBV28 and TRBJ2-7; no clear D. Germline V gene sequence: CDR1 MDHEN, CDR2 SYDVKM. The CDR3 spans 14 residues. The V gene lost 5 bases and the J gene lost 0 bases, with 11 bases spanning the gap. CDR3 DNA: TGTGCCAGCAGTACAAAGACTTACTCCTACGAGCAGTACTTC. Translated, it gives CASSTKTYSYEQYF.

A few counts support this clone. The V and J genes are TRBV6-1 and TRBJ1-1; D remains unclear. Germline-derived CDR1 and CDR2 are MNHNS and SASEGT. V lost 2 bases, J lost 7 bases, and 8 bases lay in between. The CDR3 covers 12 residues. CDR3 bases: TGTGCCAGCAGTGAATTTACCAGTGAAGCTTTCTTT. Translation gives CASSEFTSEAFF.

The chain is built from TRBV2 and TRBJ1-5; D remains ambiguous. Germline assignment: CDR1 SNHLY and CDR2 FYNNEI. The CDR3 contains 13 residues. V dropped 8 bases and J dropped 5 bases, with 13 bases sitting between them. CDR3 coding DNA: TGTGCCAGCGCGTGGGCAGACGATCAGCCCCAGCATTTT. Translation gives CASAWADDQPQHF.

The V and J genes are TRBV5-6 and TRBJ1-4; 9 positions agree with TRBD1. J gave up 7 bases and V 4 bases, and 5 bases lay outside the gene matches. Germline V gene data show CDR1 as SGHDT and CDR2 as YYEEEE. There are 14 residues in the CDR3. This CDR3 is CASSKQGAVEKLFF. CDR3 nucleotide sequence: TGTGCCAGCAGCAAACAGGGGGCAGTTGAAAAACTGTTTTTT.

The rearrangement uses TRBV7-2 and TRBJ2-1; no definite D call. CDR3 length: 14 amino acids. The V end lost 1 base, the J end lost 8 bases, and 12 bases lay between the germline ends. CDR1 is SGHTA and CDR2 is FQGNSA in the germline V gene. The CDR3 bases are TGTGCCAGCAGCTTAGGAGTAGGGTACCATGAGCAGTTCTTC. Its protein product is CASSLGVGYHEQFF.

J is TRBJ2-2 and V is TRBV7-9; 10 bases agree with TRBD1. The CDR3 sequence is 17 residues long. After removal of 3 bases from V and 3 bases from J, the junction contained 7 bases not matched to a gene. Germline CDR1 and CDR2: SEHNR and FQNEAQ (reference sequence). CDR3 coding DNA: TGTGCCAGCAGCTTCTTTAGGACAGGGGGATACACCGGGGAGCTGTTTTTT. Translation gives CASSFFRTGGYTGELFF.

The J gene is TRBJ2-7, the V gene TRBV6-5; possibly TRBD1 or TRBD2 for D (6 bases each). Trimming removed 4 bases from V and 7 bases from J, with 14 bases in between. The CDR3 length is 13 residues. From germline, CDR1 is MNHEY and CDR2 SVGAGI. CDR3 in amino acids: CASSFGGAGEQYF. For the CDR3, the DNA is TGTGCCAGCAGTTTCGGGGGCGCGGGGGAGCAGTACTTC.

The chain has TRBV6-5 and TRBJ1-1, with D unresolved. Trimming removed 6 bases at V and 5 bases at J, with 16 bases between. The CDR3 has 14 amino acids. Germline CDR1 MNHEY, CDR2 SVGAGI. The CDR3: CASSHPGRWTEAFF. As DNA, the CDR3 is TGTGCCAGCAGCCACCCGGGGAGGTGGACTGAAGCTTTCTTT.

The chain joins TRBV5-1 to TRBJ1-1, with D tentatively TRBD1 (5 bases). CDR3 length: 14 amino acids. Germline CDR1 and CDR2: SGHRS and YFSETQ. Trimming cost V 6 bases and J 3 bases, with 15 bases left between them. The CDR3 loop reads CASTGFSGDTEAFF. CDR3 nucleotide sequence: TGCGCCAGCACCGGTTTCTCGGGGGACACTGAAGCTTTCTTT.

The chain uses TRBV6-5 and TRBJ2-7, with D unclear. CDR1 is MNHEY and CDR2 is SVGAGI in the germline V gene. The CDR3 loop spans 13 amino acids. V gave up 2 bases and J gave up 0 bases, with 5 bases separating them. DNA for the CDR3: TGTGCCAGCAGTTACCTCAGCTCCTACGAGCAGTACTTC. As protein: CASSYLSSYEQYF.